The 19 T cell receptor beta chains given below trace back to one sample, sequenced in a study of blood T cell repertoires in COVID-19. Assay used: immunoSEQ multiplex PCR; TCRdb lists only in-frame clones, some missing. Of about 270,000 clones detected, approximately 90% appear once; the ten largest clones hold about 2.5%. The sequenced material came from PBMCs or T cells enriched from blood (not recorded which). The receptors were gathered from a woman aged 40 to 49 with acute COVID-19.

Written as DNA, the CDR3 is TGTGCCAGCAGCCAAGACTGGAGACCCAACAATCATGGCACTGAAGCTTTCTTT. Protein sequence: CASSQDWRPNNHGTEAFF. This chain joins TRBV3-1 (or the pseudogene TRBV3-2) and TRBJ1-1; D uncertain. Trimming shortened V by 0 bases and J by 4 bases, and 21 bases separated the two germline ends. The length of the CDR3 is 18 residues. Germline CDR1 LGHDT, CDR2 YNNKEL (reference sequence).

The chain combines TRBV6-5 with TRBJ1-4, with D tentatively TRBD1 (6 bases). The CDR3 consists of 14 residues. V was trimmed by 11 bases and J by 4 bases, leaving 17 bases between them. Per the germline V gene, CDR1 is MNHEY and CDR2 is SVGAGI. CDR3 coding DNA: TGTGCCGCGGGCCGGGGGGCTGATAATGAAAAACTGTTTTTT. Protein: CAAGRGADNEKLFF.

The chain combines TRBV28 with TRBJ1-1; no reliable D call. CDR3 size: 13 residues. Trimming shortened V by 6 bases and J by 1 base, and 9 bases separated the two germline ends. Germline CDR1 MDHEN, CDR2 SYDVKM. CDR3 protein: CASRRLSNTEAFF. The CDR3 DNA is TGTGCCAGCAGGAGACTCTCGAACACTGAAGCTTTCTTT.

The gene calls are TRBV7-9 and TRBJ1-5, with D uncertain. V shed 7 bases and J shed 7 bases, with 17 bases lying between them. The CDR3 runs to 14 residues. Germline V gives CDR1 SEHNR, CDR2 FQNEAQ (reference sequence). In DNA form, the CDR3 reads TGTGCCAGCACCAATCTCACGGGTGGGCAGCCCCAGCATTTT. It translates to CASTNLTGGQPQHF.

The chain joins TRBV15 to TRBJ2-7; 9 bases align to TRBD2. There are 15 residues in the CDR3. With V trimmed by 5 bases and J by 4 bases, 9 bases remained unmatched. Germline CDR1 LNHNV, CDR2 YYDKDF (reference sequence). The CDR3 here is CATSSQGAGGYEQYF. CDR3 bases: TGTGCCACCAGCTCCCAAGGTGCGGGGGGGTACGAGCAGTACTTC.

This clone was picked up a small number of times. V gene TRBV20-1 combines with J gene TRBJ2-7; 11 nucleotides agree with TRBD2. CDR1 DFQATT and CDR2 SNEGSKA come from the germline V gene (reference sequence). The CDR3 runs to 16 residues. With V trimmed by 3 bases and J by 2 bases, 9 bases remained unmatched. CDR3 bases: TGCAGTGCTAGTCTACTAGCGGGAGTTCCAACCTACGAGCAGTACTTC. The encoded protein is CSASLLAGVPTYEQYF.

The rearrangement joins TRBV11-3 to TRBJ2-7; possibly TRBD2 for D (5 bases). V dropped 5 bases and J dropped 2 bases, with 19 bases sitting between them. Germline-derived CDR1 and CDR2 are SGHNT and YENEEA. This CDR3 has 16 amino acids. CDR3 protein: CASSPMGYGGTYEQYF. The CDR3 region has the DNA TGTGCCAGCAGCCCAATGGGATACGGAGGTACCTACGAGCAGTACTTC.

V and J are TRBV5-6 and TRBJ1-2; 9 bases line up with TRBD1. The germline CDR1 and CDR2 sequences are SGHDT and YYEEEE. V trimming: 5 bases; J trimming: 2 bases; junction bases outside the gene matches: 4. There are 14 residues in the CDR3. The CDR3 loop is CASRWDRANYGYTF. Written as DNA, the CDR3 is TGTGCCAGCAGGTGGGACAGGGCCAACTATGGCTACACCTTC.

The rearrangement uses TRBV6-5 and TRBJ2-7, with 8 bases lining up with TRBD2. The ends lost 4 bases at V and 1 base at J; junction bases unmatched: 6. The germline V gene encodes CDR1 MNHEY and CDR2 SVGAGI. The CDR3 has 15 residues. CDR3 protein: CASSSGGAGSYEQYF. CDR3 nucleotides: TGTGCCAGCAGTTCCGGGGGGGCCGGGTCCTACGAGCAGTACTTC.

V usage is TRBV19 and J usage is TRBJ2-1; 14 bases are shared with TRBD2. The CDR3 runs 17 residues. From germline, CDR1 is LNHDA and CDR2 SQIVND (reference sequence). Losses at the gene ends were 5 bases for V and 4 bases for J; bases not matched to a gene: 7. Here the CDR3 DNA reads TGTGCCAGTAGTTCAAGGACTAGCGGGGGGAGTTACAATGAGCAGTTCTTC. Amino acids: CASSSRTSGGSYNEQFF.

The chain combines TRBV11-2 with TRBJ1-2, with TRBD1 matching over 9 bases. The CDR3 runs 12 residues. Trimming took 4 bases from V and 7 from J; bases not matched to a gene: 1. Germline V lookup: CDR1 SGHAT, CDR2 FQNNGV. For the CDR3, the DNA is TGTGCCAGCAGCTCGGACAGGGGTGGCTACACCTTC. The encoded protein is CASSSDRGGYTF. Supplemented by reference TRBV11-2 and TRBJ1-2, the full variable domain reads EAGVAQSPRYKIIEKRQSVAFWCNPISGHATLYWYQQILGQGPKLLIQFQNNGVVDDSQLPKDRFSAERLKGVDSTLKIQPAKLEDSAVYLCASSSDRGGYTFGSGTRLTVV.

The CDR3 is CATSRALSTEAFF. The CDR3 nucleotides are TGTGCCACCAGCAGAGCTCTATCGACTGAAGCTTTCTTT. This chain joins TRBV15 and TRBJ1-1; D gene ambiguous. V was trimmed by 1 base and J by 5 bases, leaving 8 bases between them. The CDR3 contains 13 residues. Germline CDR1 LNHNV, CDR2 YYDKDF (reference sequence).

This clone showed up just a few times. The genes are TRBV11-2 and TRBJ1-2, with D unresolved. CDR1 and CDR2 from the germline V gene are SGHAT and FQNNGV. V dropped 4 bases and J dropped 5 bases, with 17 bases sitting between them. The CDR3 has 15 amino acids. CDR3: CASSSSDVLLYGYTF. CDR3 DNA sequence: TGTGCCAGCAGCTCCTCAGACGTACTACTTTATGGCTACACCTTC.

V is TRBV6-2 or TRBV6-3 and J is TRBJ2-7; 7 bases are shared with TRBD2. Germline loops: CDR1 MNHEY, CDR2 SVGEGT. The trim removed 0 bases at V and 7 bases at J, leaving 12 bases unmatched. This CDR3 contains 16 residues. The CDR3 nucleotides read TGTGCCAGCAGTTACTCAGGAGGCGGGAGCCTACGGGAGCAGTACTTC. Its protein is CASSYSGGGSLREQYF.

The chain employs TRBV6-5 and TRBJ1-2; perhaps TRBD1 as D (6 bases). Germline V gene sequence: CDR1 MNHEY, CDR2 SVGAGI. With 6 bases removed from V and 0 bases from J, the gap between germline ends came to 14 bases. The CDR3 is made up of 15 amino acids. CDR3 loop: CASRTDRSANYGYTF. The CDR3 DNA is TGTGCCAGCAGGACTGACAGGTCAGCTAACTATGGCTACACCTTC.

The rearrangement uses TRBV11-2 and TRBJ2-2, with D perhaps TRBD2 (5 bases). The V end lost 3 bases, the J end lost 3 bases, and 11 bases lay between the germline ends. This CDR3 comprises 15 residues. The germline V gene has CDR1 SGHAT and CDR2 FQNNGV. The CDR3 spells CASSLQDFYTGELFF. The CDR3 DNA reads TGTGCCAGCAGCTTGCAGGACTTCTACACCGGGGAGCTGTTTTTT.

The gene calls are TRBV20-1 and TRBJ2-7; 8 nucleotides line up with TRBD1. Trimming removed 6 bases from V and 4 bases from J; junction bases left unmatched: 2. Germline loops: CDR1 DFQATT, CDR2 SNEGSKA (reference sequence). The CDR3 loop spans 11 amino acids. CDR3 sequence (DNA): TGCAGTGCAAGGACAGGGTACGAGCAGTACTTC. Its translation: CSARTGYEQYF.

This sequence joins TRBV28 and TRBJ1-5; no clear D gene. V was trimmed by 3 bases and J by 7 bases, leaving 13 bases between them. The germline V gene encodes CDR1 MDHEN and CDR2 SYDVKM. The CDR3 totals 14 residues. CDR3: CASSFGQVGQPQHF. As DNA, the CDR3 is TGTGCCAGCAGTTTTGGGCAGGTTGGGCAGCCCCAGCATTTT.

The CDR3 bases are TGTGCCAGCAGCTTAGAGGTGGCCCCCACAGATACGCAGTATTTT. Translating gives CASSLEVAPTDTQYF. V is TRBV11-2 and J is TRBJ2-3; D is unresolved. Trimming stripped 0 bases from V and 2 bases from J, with 9 bases between. CDR1 and CDR2 (germline): SGHAT, FQNNGV. The CDR3 length is 15 residues. Using reference TRBV11-2 and TRBJ2-3 for the parts outside the CDR3, the full variable domain is EAGVAQSPRYKIIEKRQSVAFWCNPISGHATLYWYQQILGQGPKLLIQFQNNGVVDDSQLPKDRFSAERLKGVDSTLKIQPAKLEDSAVYLCASSLEVAPTDTQYFGPGTRLTVL.